Sequencing of this TCR beta chain was carried out in a study of brain T cells in children with intractable seizures. Repertoires were generated with immunoSEQ multiplex PCR, while TCRdb's copy carries only in-frame clones and drops some. The table includes 300,000 to 400,000 clones, over 90% detected once. The germline gives CDR1 SEHNR, CDR2 FQNEAQ (reference sequence). The CDR3 consists of 13 residues. V lost 5 bases to trimming and J lost 7 bases, with 14 bases between them. The time point: blood from clinic visit 5 months post-surgery; TSC patient then seizure free. The origin of this receptor is a boy under three years old with tuberous sclerosis and intractable seizures. The chain uses TRBV7-9 and TRBJ1-1; D is ambiguous. Sequencing was performed on peripheral blood, taken less than 6 months after surgery. CDR3 nucleotides: TGTGCCAGCAGCCGGACGGGCTTTATTGAAGCTTTCTTT. As protein: CASSRTGFIEAFF.